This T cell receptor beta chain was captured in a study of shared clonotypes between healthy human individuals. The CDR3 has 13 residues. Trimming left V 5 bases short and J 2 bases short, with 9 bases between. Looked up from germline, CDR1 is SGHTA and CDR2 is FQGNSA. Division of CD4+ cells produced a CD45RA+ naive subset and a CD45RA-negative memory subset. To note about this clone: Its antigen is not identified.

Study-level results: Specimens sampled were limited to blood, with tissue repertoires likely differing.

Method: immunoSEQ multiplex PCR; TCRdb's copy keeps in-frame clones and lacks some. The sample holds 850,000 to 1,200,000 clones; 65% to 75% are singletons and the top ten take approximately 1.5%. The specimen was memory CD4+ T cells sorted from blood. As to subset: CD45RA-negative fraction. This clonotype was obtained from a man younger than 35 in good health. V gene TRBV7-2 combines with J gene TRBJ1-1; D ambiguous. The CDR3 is CASSKRPNTEAFF. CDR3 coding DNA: TGTGCCAGCAGCAAGAGACCCAACACTGAAGCTTTCTTT. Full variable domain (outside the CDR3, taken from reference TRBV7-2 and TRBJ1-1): GAGVSQSPSNKVTEKGKDVELRCDPISGHTALYWYRQSLGQGLEFLIYFQGNSAPDKSGLPSDRFSAERTGGSVSTLTIQRTQQEDSAVYLCASSKRPNTEAFFGQGTRLTVV.